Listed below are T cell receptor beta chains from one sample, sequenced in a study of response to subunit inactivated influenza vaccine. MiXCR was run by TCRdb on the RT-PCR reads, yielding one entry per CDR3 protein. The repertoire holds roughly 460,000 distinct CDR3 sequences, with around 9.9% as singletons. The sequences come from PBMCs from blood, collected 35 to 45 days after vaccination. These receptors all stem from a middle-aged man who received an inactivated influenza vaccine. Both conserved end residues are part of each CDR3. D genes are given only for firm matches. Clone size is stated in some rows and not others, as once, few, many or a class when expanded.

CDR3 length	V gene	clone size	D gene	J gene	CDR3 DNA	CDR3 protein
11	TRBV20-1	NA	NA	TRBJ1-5	TGCAGTGCTCCCGACACCTACGCCCAGCATTTT	CSAPDTYAQHF
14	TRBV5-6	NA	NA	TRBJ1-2	TGTGCCAGCAGCTTGCGGACCCTGGGGTATGGCTACACCTTC	CASSLRTLGYGYTF
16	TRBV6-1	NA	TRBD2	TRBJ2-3	TGTGCCAGCAAACCCCGGCTAGCGGGATTGACAGATACGCAGTATTTT	CASKPRLAGLTDTQYF
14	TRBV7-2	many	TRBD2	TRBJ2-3	TGTGCCAGCGCCTCTAGCGGGGGGGGGGATACGCAGTATTTT	CASASSGGGDTQYF
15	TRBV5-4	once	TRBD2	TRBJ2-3	TGTGCCAGCAGCCCCCGGGGCGGGGGGAAAGATACGCAGTATTTT	CASSPRGGGKDTQYF
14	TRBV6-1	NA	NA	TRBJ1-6	TGTGCCAGCAGGGGAAGGGCGGATAATTCACCCCTCCACTTT	CASRGRADNSPLHF
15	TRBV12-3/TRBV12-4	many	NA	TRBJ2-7	TGTGCCAGCAGTCGAGGGACCGCTCCAACCTACGAGCAGTACTTC	CASSRGTAPTYEQYF
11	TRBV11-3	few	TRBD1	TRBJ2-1	TGTGCCAGCAGGGGACAGGGCCGGCAGTTCTTC	CASRGQGRQFF
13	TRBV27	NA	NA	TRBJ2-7	TGTGCCAGCAGTACCTCGGAAGGCCACGAGCAGTACTTC	CASSTSEGHEQYF
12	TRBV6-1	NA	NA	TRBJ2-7	TGTGCCAGCGCTTTCACCTCCTACGAGCAGTACTTC	CASAFTSYEQYF
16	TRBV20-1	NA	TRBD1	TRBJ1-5	TGCAGTGCTAGAGAAACAGGGGCCAGGAGCAATCAGCCCCAGCATTTT	CSARETGARSNQPQHF
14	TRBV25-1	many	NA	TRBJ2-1	TGTGCCAGCAGTGAATTCGGTCAGGGGAATGAGCAGTTCTTC	CASSEFGQGNEQFF
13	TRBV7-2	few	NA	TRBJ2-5	TGTGCCAGCAGCTTCCTAGCGATGGAGACCCAGTACTTC	CASSFLAMETQYF
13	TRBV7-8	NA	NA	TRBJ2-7	TGTGCCAGCAGCTACAGGGTATTCTACGAGCAGTACTTC	CASSYRVFYEQYF
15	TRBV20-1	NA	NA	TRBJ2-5	TGCAGTGCTAGAGATCTGGCGGGGGCGACTGAGACCCAGTACTTC	CSARDLAGATETQYF
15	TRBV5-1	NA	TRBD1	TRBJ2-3	TGCGCCAGCAGCGACGCGGGACAGGGCACAGATACGCAGTATTTT	CASSDAGQGTDTQYF
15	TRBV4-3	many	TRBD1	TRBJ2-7	TGCGCCAGCAGCCAGGGACAGAGCCACTCCTACGAGCAGTACTTC	CASSQGQSHSYEQYF
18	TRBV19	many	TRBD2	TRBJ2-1	TGTGCCAGTAGTATTTGGCGTGGCGGCGGGAGGGCATACAATGAGCAGTTCTTC	CASSIWRGGGRAYNEQFF
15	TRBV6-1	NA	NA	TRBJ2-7	TGTGCCAGCAGACCTAGTTGGGAAGTGGGCATCGGGCAGTACTTC	CASRPSWEVGIGQYF